Below, 32 T cell receptor beta chains from the same sample are listed, as sequenced in a study of T-cell reconstitution after alpha-beta-depleted transplantation in children. Unique molecular identifiers were incorporated into the prepared TCRbeta library. A single record per CDR3 protein comes from TCRdb applying MiXCR to the PCR reads. The table includes hundreds of thousands of distinct CDR3 sequences, 8% to 11% detected once. The sequencing here drew on PBMCs, taken before TCRalphabeta/CD19-depleted stem cell transplant. The receptors stem from a child aged 2-15 years with inherited bone marrow failure, due to receive a stem cell transplant.

This clonotype was detected ten times or more. The chain combines TRBV5-1 with TRBJ2-7, with D maybe TRBD2 (6 bases). The length of the CDR3 is 15 residues. The germline V and J ends were trimmed by 2 bases and 4 bases, with 16 bases remaining between them. The germline gives CDR1 SGHRS, CDR2 YFSETQ. DNA for the CDR3: TGCGCCAGCAGCTTACGGGACTCCGGGGTATACGAGCAGTACTTC. Translating gives CASSLRDSGVYEQYF.

Ten or more counts support this clonotype. The chain has TRBV5-1 and TRBJ2-1; possibly TRBD1 for D (5 bases). This CDR3 is 11 amino acids long. V shed 2 bases and J shed 10 bases, with 7 bases lying between them. CDR1 SGHRS and CDR2 YFSETQ come from the germline V gene. Here the CDR3 DNA reads TGCGCCAGCAGCTTAGGGGCCGAGCAGTTCTTC. Translating it yields CASSLGAEQFF.

A remark on this clonotype: A clone one base away is much larger, so this may be a read error. The J gene is TRBJ2-1, the V gene TRBV20-1; 8 bases map to TRBD2. This CDR3 is built from 16 residues. Germline values: CDR1 DFQATT, CDR2 SNEGSKA (reference sequence). CDR3 amino acids: CSARDFSGSSYYEQFF. CDR3 coding DNA: TGCAGTGCTAGAGATTTCAGCGGGAGCTCCTACTATGAGCAGTTCTTC.

This clonotype was recorded at least ten times. The V call is TRBV5-1, the J call TRBJ2-1; tentative D call: TRBD2 (6 bases). The CDR3 runs to 16 residues. Germline-derived CDR1 and CDR2 are SGHRS and YFSETQ. V dropped 0 bases and J dropped 0 bases, with 10 bases sitting between them. The CDR3 region has the DNA TGCGCCAGCAGCTTGGCGGGAGTGAGCTCCTACAATGAGCAGTTCTTC. It translates to CASSLAGVSSYNEQFF. Looking up the rest from reference TRBV5-1 and TRBJ2-1 gives the full variable domain: KAGVTQTPRYLIKTRGQQVTLSCSPISGHRSVSWYQQTPGQGLQFLFEYFSETQRNKGNFPGRFSGRQFSNSRSEMNVSTLELGDSALYLCASSLAGVSSYNEQFFGPGTRLTVL.

This clonotype came up many times. The chain is built from TRBV7-9 and TRBJ2-5; possibly TRBD1 or TRBD2 for D (5 bases each). The length of the CDR3 is 14 residues. Trimming left V 6 bases short and J 1 base short, with 12 bases between. Germline V gives CDR1 SEHNR, CDR2 FQNEAQ (reference sequence). The DNA for the CDR3 is TGTGCCAGCAGACAGCTCGGGGCCCAAGAGACCCAGTACTTC. Its translation: CASRQLGAQETQYF.

This clonotype was counted many times. Relative to the germline gene, one junction end is altered; a read error may explain this. V usage is TRBV14 and J usage is TRBJ2-1, with 10 bases lining up with TRBD1. CDR3 size: 12 residues. CDR1 and CDR2 (germline): SGHDN, FVKESK. The chain's CDR3 is CASSQPGQGQFF. The CDR3 bases are TGTGCCAGCAGCCAACCGGGACAGGGGCAATTTTTC.

This clonotype was picked up a small number of times. The V call is TRBV5-1, the J call TRBJ2-1; 8 nucleotides match TRBD2. V shed 4 bases, J shed 4 bases, and the junction held 7 bases outside the gene matches. Germline V gene data show CDR1 as SGHRS and CDR2 as YFSETQ. The CDR3 totals 15 residues. The CDR3 reads CASSPIAGLYNEQFF. DNA for the CDR3: TGCGCCAGCAGCCCTATAGCGGGGTTGTACAATGAGCAGTTCTTC. Full variable domain (remainder filled in from reference TRBV5-1 and TRBJ2-1): KAGVTQTPRYLIKTRGQQVTLSCSPISGHRSVSWYQQTPGQGLQFLFEYFSETQRNKGNFPGRFSGRQFSNSRSEMNVSTLELGDSALYLCASSPIAGLYNEQFFGPGTRLTVL.

This clonotype was seen many times. The J gene is TRBJ2-1, the V gene TRBV29-1, with 10 nucleotides matching TRBD1. CDR1 is SQVTM, CDR2 ANQGSEA, per germline. The CDR3 has 14 amino acids. V shed 2 bases and J 7 bases; nucleotides not matched to a gene: 5. CDR3 DNA: TGCAGCGTTGAAACGCGACAGGGGGCAAATGAGCAGTTCTTC. It codes for CSVETRQGANEQFF.

This clonotype has a count of ten or more. The V and J genes are TRBV12-3 or TRBV12-4 and TRBJ2-3, with 11 bases identical to TRBD2. There are 16 residues in the CDR3. The junction had 3 bases not matched to a gene; V was cut back by 0 bases and J by 4 bases. CDR3 coding DNA: TGTGCCAGCAGTTTAGCGCTAGCGGGAGGCTCAGATACGCAGTATTTT. This gives the protein CASSLALAGGSDTQYF.

The rearrangement uses TRBV24-1 and TRBJ2-3, with 11 nucleotides matching TRBD1. J gave up 3 bases and V 7 bases, and 8 bases lay outside the gene matches. Germline V gene lookup returns CDR1 KGHDR and CDR2 SFDVKD. CDR3 length: 16 amino acids. The CDR3 bases are TGTGCCACCAGCGGGACAGGGGGTTCTTGGACAGATACGCAGTATTTT. Its translation: CATSGTGGSWTDTQYF.

The sample holds many counts of this clonotype. V and J are TRBV5-1 and TRBJ2-6; no firm D call. CDR1 is SGHRS and CDR2 is YFSETQ in the germline V gene. The CDR3 spans 16 residues. Trimming took 0 bases from V and 1 from J, leaving 8 bases between them. CDR3 sequence (DNA): TGCGCCAGCAGCTTGGTACCCATTTCTGGGGCCAACGTCCTGACTTTC. It specifies CASSLVPISGANVLTF.

The V and J genes are TRBV30 and TRBJ2-5, with TRBD2 matching over 8 bases. The CDR3 has 13 residues. Germline V lookup: CDR1 GTSNPN, CDR2 SVGIG (reference sequence). With 0 bases clipped from V and 3 bases from J, the junction kept 0 bases outside the gene matches. In DNA form, the CDR3 reads TGTGCCTGGAGTGTCGGGGGGGAAGAGACCCAGTACTTC. As protein: CAWSVGGEETQYF.

Concerning this clonotype: Given a much more abundant clone one base away, this may be a read error. The chain is built from TRBV5-1 and TRBJ1-2, with D tentatively TRBD1 (6 bases). Looked up from germline, CDR1 is SGHRS and CDR2 is YFSETQ. The CDR3 is made up of 15 amino acids. V was clipped by 2 bases and J by 4 bases, with 15 bases between them. The chain's CDR3 is CASSFKDSGGYGYTF. CDR3 DNA sequence: TGCGCCAGCAGCTTTAAGGACAGTGGTGGCTATGGCTACACCTTC.

This clonotype was seen at least ten times. The chain uses TRBV5-6 and TRBJ1-2; D is possibly TRBD1 (6 bases). Germline V lookup: CDR1 SGHDT, CDR2 YYEEEE. This CDR3 is 15 amino acids long. Trimming shortened V by 6 bases and J by 2 bases, and 17 bases separated the two germline ends. The CDR3 loop is CASTSGGGINYGYTF. The DNA for the CDR3 is TGTGCCAGCACCTCGGGAGGGGGTATAAACTATGGCTACACCTTC.

This rearrangement joins TRBV5-1 to TRBJ2-3; tentative D call: TRBD1 (5 bases). Germline V gene lookup returns CDR1 SGHRS and CDR2 YFSETQ. Trimming removed 4 bases from V and 4 bases from J, with 19 bases in between. This CDR3 has 16 residues. The DNA for the CDR3 is TGCGCCAGCAGCAGCCCAGGGTTAGACCTACCAGATACGCAGTATTTT. This translates into CASSSPGLDLPDTQYF.

This clonotype was detected many times. This rearrangement joins TRBV27 to TRBJ1-5, with a tentative D call TRBD1 (5 bases). This CDR3 contains 16 residues. The V and J ends lost 0 bases and 5 bases respectively, with 14 bases between them. Looked up from germline, CDR1 is MNHEY and CDR2 is SMNVEV (reference sequence). CDR3 protein: CASSLSVAWGDQPQHF. CDR3 sequence (DNA): TGTGCCAGCAGTTTATCCGTCGCGTGGGGCGATCAGCCCCAGCATTTT.

This clonotype has a count of ten or more. The genes are TRBV12-3 or TRBV12-4 and TRBJ2-2, with D unresolved. The CDR3 covers 15 residues. Trimming cost V 4 bases and J 0 bases, with 9 bases left between them. CDR3: CASSSSFANTGELFF. The CDR3 nucleotides are TGTGCCAGCAGTTCTTCCTTTGCGAACACCGGGGAGCTGTTTTTT.

This clonotype appeared once. The chain joins TRBV5-1 to TRBJ2-1; 7 bases are a match to TRBD2. The germline V gene encodes CDR1 SGHRS and CDR2 YFSETQ. This CDR3 is built from 15 residues. V lost 1 base to trimming and J lost 8 bases; unmatched junction nucleotides: 9. The CDR3 is CASSLTGLTNDEQFF. CDR3 sequence (DNA): TGCGCCAGCAGCTTGACGGGACTAACCAACGATGAGCAGTTCTTC. Full variable domain (outside the CDR3, taken from reference TRBV5-1 and TRBJ2-1): KAGVTQTPRYLIKTRGQQVTLSCSPISGHRSVSWYQQTPGQGLQFLFEYFSETQRNKGNFPGRFSGRQFSNSRSEMNVSTLELGDSALYLCASSLTGLTNDEQFFGPGTRLTVL.

The genes are TRBV4-1 and TRBJ2-2; D is possibly TRBD1 or TRBD2 (5 bases each). Between the trimmed V and J ends, which lost 0 bases and 0 bases, there was a span of 11 bases. CDR1 is MGHRA and CDR2 is YSYEKL in the germline V gene. This CDR3 contains 17 residues. The CDR3, as DNA: TGCGCCAGCAGCCAAGAATGGCCGGGACCGAACACCGGGGAGCTGTTTTTT. This translates into CASSQEWPGPNTGELFF.

The chain couples TRBV4-3 to TRBJ2-5; possibly TRBD2 for D (6 bases). With 1 base removed from V and 4 bases from J, the gap between germline ends came to 10 bases. Germline CDR1 is LGHNA and CDR2 is YSLEER. There are 14 residues in the CDR3. This chain's CDR3 is CASSQVSGAETQYF. The CDR3 DNA sequence: TGCGCCAGCAGCCAAGTTTCGGGAGCAGAGACCCAGTACTTC.

This clonotype was seen ten or more times. CDR3 nucleotide sequence: TGTGCCAGCAGGCCGGGACTAGCGGGAAACAATGAGCAGTTCTTC. Translation gives CASRPGLAGNNEQFF. This sequence joins TRBV6-1 and TRBJ2-1; 13 nucleotides line up with TRBD2. The CDR3 runs to 15 residues. J gave up 5 bases and V 6 bases, and 4 bases lay outside the gene matches. In germline, CDR1 is MNHNS, CDR2 SASEGT.

Note on this clonotype: This could be a read error, since a much larger clone is one nucleotide away. J is TRBJ2-7 and V is TRBV7-9; TRBD2 aligns across 8 bases. The CDR3 extends over 16 amino acids. Germline V gene lookup returns CDR1 SEHNR and CDR2 FQNEAQ (reference sequence). V shed 2 bases, J shed 3 bases, and the junction held 9 bases outside the gene matches. The CDR3 loop is CASSLNGAGVYYEQYF. CDR3 nucleotide sequence: TGTGCCAGCAGCTTAAACGGAGCGGGAGTGTACTACGAGCAGTACTTC. The full variable domain, in which reference TRBV7-9 and TRBJ2-7 provide the parts outside the CDR3, is DTGVSQNPRHKITKRGQNVTFRCDPISEHNRLYWYRQTLGQGPEFLTYFQNEAQLEKSRLLSDRFSAERPKGSFSTLEIQRTEQGDSAMYLCASSLNGAGVYYEQYFGPGTRLTVT.

This clonotype was found many times. The gene calls are TRBV20-1 and TRBJ2-5; 7 bases are shared with TRBD1. Trimming took 4 bases from V and 2 from J; bases not matched to a gene: 10. The CDR3 totals 15 residues. The germline V gene has CDR1 DFQATT and CDR2 SNEGSKA (reference sequence). CDR3: CSAIKQGTGQETQYF. CDR3 coding DNA: TGCAGTGCTATTAAACAGGGGACGGGACAAGAGACCCAGTACTTC.

This clonotype was counted between two and nine times. The V call is TRBV7-2, the J call TRBJ2-7; D possibly matches TRBD1 or TRBD2 (5 bases each). The CDR3 spans 16 residues. CDR1 SGHTA and CDR2 FQGNSA come from the germline V gene. V was trimmed by 1 base and J by 3 bases, leaving 16 bases between them. The DNA of the CDR3 is TGTGCCAGCAGCTTAGGAGGCCGGGGCAGGGACTACGAGCAGTACTTC. This encodes CASSLGGRGRDYEQYF. Looking up the rest from reference TRBV7-2 and TRBJ2-7 gives the full variable domain: GAGVSQSPSNKVTEKGKDVELRCDPISGHTALYWYRQSLGQGLEFLIYFQGNSAPDKSGLPSDRFSAERTGGSVSTLTIQRTQQEDSAVYLCASSLGGRGRDYEQYFGPGTRLTVT.

This clonotype showed up many times. The V and J genes are TRBV3-1 and TRBJ2-1; D not resolved. Germline V lookup: CDR1 LGHDT, CDR2 YNNKEL (reference sequence). The V end lost 3 bases, the J end lost 12 bases, and 9 bases lay between the germline ends. This CDR3 comprises 11 residues. The CDR3 DNA reads as TGTGCCAGCAGCCACGGCCCTGGGCAGTTCTTC. It translates to CASSHGPGQFF.

At least ten counts were recorded for this clonotype. The chain recombines TRBV20-1 with TRBJ2-2; D not certain. The CDR3 spans 16 residues. CDR1 is DFQATT and CDR2 is SNEGSKA in the germline V gene (reference sequence). The V gene lost 3 bases and the J gene lost 0 bases, with 14 bases spanning the gap. In nucleotides, the CDR3 is TGCAGTGCTAGCCCCCTAGGGTTAGCGAACACCGGGGAGCTGTTTTTT. It specifies CSASPLGLANTGELFF.

This clonotype was recorded many times. The rearrangement uses TRBV5-1 and TRBJ2-1; no firm D call. The CDR3 is 17 amino acids. CDR1 is SGHRS and CDR2 is YFSETQ in the germline V gene. The V end lost 0 bases, the J end lost 6 bases, and 19 bases lay between the germline ends. The CDR3 nucleotides are TGCGCCAGCAGCTTGGCCGGGTCCCATGCCCGGCTCAATGAGCAGTTCTTC. Translation: CASSLAGSHARLNEQFF.

The rearrangement links TRBV12-2 to TRBJ2-5; TRBD1, as called in the table, went unchecked against the DNA. TRBV12-2 is annotated as a pseudogene. CDR3 length: 15 amino acids. The CDR3 nucleotides read TGTGCAAGTCCCAACCCAGGGGGGGACCAAGAGACCCAGTACTTC. Protein product: CASPNPGGDQETQYF.

This chain connects TRBV28 to TRBJ2-3, with 11 bases matching TRBD2. The germline CDR1 and CDR2 sequences are MDHEN and SYDVKM. CDR3 length equals 19 residues. After removal of 6 bases from V and 3 bases from J, the junction contained 17 bases not matched to a gene. CDR3 sequence reads: CASRPIAGGTRRGTDTQYF. The CDR3, as DNA: TGTGCCAGCAGGCCTATAGCGGGAGGGACTCGGAGGGGGACAGATACGCAGTATTTT. Together with reference TRBV28 and TRBJ2-3, the CDR3 gives the full variable domain: DVKVTQSSRYLVKRTGEKVFLECVQDMDHENMFWYRQDPGLGLRLIYFSYDVKMKEKGDIPEGYSVSREKKERFSLILESASTNQTSMYLCASRPIAGGTRRGTDTQYFGPGTRLTVL.

This clonotype was seen ten or more times. The V and J genes are TRBV20-1 and TRBJ2-7; 11 nucleotides align to TRBD2. From germline, CDR1 is DFQATT and CDR2 SNEGSKA (reference sequence). The CDR3 is 14 residues long. Trimming at V came to 6 bases and at J to 2 bases, leaving 6 bases not matched to a gene. In DNA, the CDR3 is TGCAGTGCCGCTAGCGGGAGGCCCCCCTACGAGCAGTACTTC. As protein: CSAASGRPPYEQYF.

This clonotype was picked up many times. The chain carries TRBV4-1 and TRBJ2-1; TRBD1 might be the D (5 bases). CDR1 MGHRA and CDR2 YSYEKL come from the germline V gene. With 0 bases removed from V and 0 bases from J, the gap between germline ends came to 9 bases. The CDR3 has 16 amino acids. Written as DNA, the CDR3 is TGCGCCAGCAGCCAAGATACTGGGGCCTCCTACAATGAGCAGTTCTTC. Protein: CASSQDTGASYNEQFF.

This clonotype occurred a few times. The V call is TRBV3-1, the J call TRBJ2-7; 9 bases match TRBD1. Losses at the gene ends were 1 base for V and 6 bases for J; bases not matched to a gene: 4. Per germline, CDR1 LGHDT and CDR2 YNNKEL (reference sequence). CDR3 length: 14 amino acids. Written as DNA, the CDR3 is TGTGCCAGCAGCCAAGGGACAGGGGTAGGCGAGCAGTACTTC. This translates into CASSQGTGVGEQYF.